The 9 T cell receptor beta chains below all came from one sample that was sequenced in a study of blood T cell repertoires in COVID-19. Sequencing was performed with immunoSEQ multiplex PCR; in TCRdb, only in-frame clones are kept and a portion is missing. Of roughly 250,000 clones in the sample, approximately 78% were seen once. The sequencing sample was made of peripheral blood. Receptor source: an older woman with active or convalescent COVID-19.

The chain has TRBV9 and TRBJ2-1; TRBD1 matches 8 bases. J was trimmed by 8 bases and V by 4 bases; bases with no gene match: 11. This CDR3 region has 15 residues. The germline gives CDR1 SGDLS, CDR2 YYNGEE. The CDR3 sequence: CASSPGQVHPDEQFF. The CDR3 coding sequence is TGTGCCAGCAGCCCGGGACAGGTTCATCCCGATGAGCAGTTCTTC.

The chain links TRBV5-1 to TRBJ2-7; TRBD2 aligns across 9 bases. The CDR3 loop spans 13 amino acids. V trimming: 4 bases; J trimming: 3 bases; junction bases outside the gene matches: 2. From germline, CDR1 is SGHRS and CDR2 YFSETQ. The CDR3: CASSKTSGYEQYF. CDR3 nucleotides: TGCGCCAGCAGCAAGACTAGCGGCTACGAGCAGTACTTC.

The CDR3 region is CASSVGRAGAYTDTQYF. CDR3 DNA sequence: TGTGCCAGCAGCGTAGGAAGGGCGGGGGCCTACACAGATACGCAGTATTTT. This chain links TRBV9 with TRBJ2-3; D is perhaps TRBD2 (7 bases). V lost 0 bases, J lost 2 bases, and 16 bases lay in between. Germline assignment: CDR1 SGDLS and CDR2 YYNGEE. The CDR3 has 17 amino acids.

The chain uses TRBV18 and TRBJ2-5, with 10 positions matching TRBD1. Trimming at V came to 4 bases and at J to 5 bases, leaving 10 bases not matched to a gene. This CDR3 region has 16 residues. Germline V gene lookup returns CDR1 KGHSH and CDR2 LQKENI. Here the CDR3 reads CASSRPDRGTWETQYF. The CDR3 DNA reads TGTGCCAGCTCACGACCGGACAGGGGGACGTGGGAGACCCAGTACTTC. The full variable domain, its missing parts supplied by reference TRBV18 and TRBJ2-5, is NAGVMQNPRHLVRRRGQEARLRCSPMKGHSHVYWYRQLPEEGLKFMVYLQKENIIDESGMPKERFSAEFPKEGPSILRIQQVVRGDSAAYFCASSRPDRGTWETQYFGPGTRLLVL.

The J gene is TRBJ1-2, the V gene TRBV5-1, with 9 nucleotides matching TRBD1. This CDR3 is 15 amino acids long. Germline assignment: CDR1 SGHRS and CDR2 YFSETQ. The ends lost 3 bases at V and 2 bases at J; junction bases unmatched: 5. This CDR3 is CASSSGGTGNYGYTF. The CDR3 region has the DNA TGCGCCAGCAGCTCGGGAGGGACAGGGAACTATGGCTACACCTTC.

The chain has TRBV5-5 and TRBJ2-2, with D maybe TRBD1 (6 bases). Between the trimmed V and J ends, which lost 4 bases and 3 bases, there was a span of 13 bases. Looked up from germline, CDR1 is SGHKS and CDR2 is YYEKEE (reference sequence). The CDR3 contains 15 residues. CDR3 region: CASSPQTGYTGELFF. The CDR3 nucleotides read TGTGCCAGCAGCCCACAGACAGGCTACACCGGGGAGCTGTTTTTT.

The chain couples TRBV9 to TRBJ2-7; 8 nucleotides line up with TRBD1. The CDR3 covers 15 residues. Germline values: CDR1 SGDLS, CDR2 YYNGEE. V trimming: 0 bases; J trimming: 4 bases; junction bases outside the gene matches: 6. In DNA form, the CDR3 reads TGTGCCAGCAGCGTAGCCCCAGGGGGCGGTTACGAGCAGTACTTC. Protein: CASSVAPGGGYEQYF.

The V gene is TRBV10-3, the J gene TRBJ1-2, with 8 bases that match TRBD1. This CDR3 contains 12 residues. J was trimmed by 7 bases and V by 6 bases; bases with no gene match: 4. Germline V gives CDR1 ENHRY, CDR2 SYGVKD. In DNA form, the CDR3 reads TGTGCCATCAGCGCAGGGGGCGGTGGCTACACCTTC. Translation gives CAISAGGGGYTF.

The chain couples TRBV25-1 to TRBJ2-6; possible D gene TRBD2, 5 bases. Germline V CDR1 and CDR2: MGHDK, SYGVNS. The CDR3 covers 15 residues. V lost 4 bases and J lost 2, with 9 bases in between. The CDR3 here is CASSGHGAGANVLTF. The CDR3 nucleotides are TGTGCCAGCAGTGGGCACGGGGCTGGGGCCAACGTCCTGACTTTC.